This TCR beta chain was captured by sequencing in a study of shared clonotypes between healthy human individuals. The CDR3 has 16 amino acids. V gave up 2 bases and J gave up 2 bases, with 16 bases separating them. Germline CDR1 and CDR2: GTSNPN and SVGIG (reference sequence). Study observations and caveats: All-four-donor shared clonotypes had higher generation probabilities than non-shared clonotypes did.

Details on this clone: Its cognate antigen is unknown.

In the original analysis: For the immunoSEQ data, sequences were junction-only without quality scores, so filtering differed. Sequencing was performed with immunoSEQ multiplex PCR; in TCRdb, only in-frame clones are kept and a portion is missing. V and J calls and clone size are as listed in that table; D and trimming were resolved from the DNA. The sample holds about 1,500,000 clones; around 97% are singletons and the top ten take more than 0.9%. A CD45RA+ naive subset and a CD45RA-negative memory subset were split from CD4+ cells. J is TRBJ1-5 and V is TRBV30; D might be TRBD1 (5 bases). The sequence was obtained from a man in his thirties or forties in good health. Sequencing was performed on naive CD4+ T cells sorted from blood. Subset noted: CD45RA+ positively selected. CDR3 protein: CAWSSPAGNGNQPQHF. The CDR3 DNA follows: TGTGCCTGGAGTTCCCCGGCAGGGAACGGCAATCAGCCCCAGCATTTT. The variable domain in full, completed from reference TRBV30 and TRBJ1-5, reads SQTIHQWPATLVQPVGSPLSLECTVEGTSNPNLYWYRQAAGRGLQLLFYSVGIGQISSEVPQNLSASRPQDRQFILSSKKLLLSDSGFYLCAWSSPAGNGNQPQHFGDGTRLSIL.